The rows below give T cell receptor beta chains drawn from one sample of a study of T cell responses to AZD1222 COVID-19 vaccine. The method was immunoSEQ multiplex PCR; TCRdb's version includes in-frame clones alone and lacks a portion of them. The sample yields roughly 120,000 clones, about 93% seen once. The input for sequencing was peripheral blood, taken 28 days after the second AZD1222 dose. These receptors originate from an adult who received the AZD1222 COVID-19 vaccine. CDR3s include the opening cysteine and the closing phenylalanine or tryptophan. D genes are given only for firm matches. Only part of the rows carry a size: once, few, many, or a class if the clone is expanded.

j_call d_call cdr3_length clone_size v_call cdr3_aa cdr3_nt
TRBJ1-1 . 12 . TRBV28 CASSLVQAEAFF TGTGCCAGCAGTTTGGTTCAGGCCGAAGCTTTCTTT
TRBJ2-3 TRBD2 15 . TRBV5-1 CASSLDGGGPDTQYF TGCGCCAGCAGCTTGGATGGCGGGGGTCCAGATACGCAGTATTTT
TRBJ1-2 . 14 once TRBV15 CATSRDGRDYGYTF TGTGCCACCAGCAGAGATGGTCGGGATTATGGCTACACCTTC
TRBJ1-1 . 14 . TRBV2 CASSLTALNTEAFF TGTGCCAGCAGTCTAACTGCCTTGAACACTGAAGCTTTCTTT
TRBJ2-3 TRBD2 16 . TRBV4-3 CASSQEPGGFTDTQYF TGCGCCAGCAGCCAAGAACCCGGGGGGTTCACAGATACGCAGTATTTT
TRBJ2-2 . 15 . TRBV5-4 CASSSGAGNTGELFF TGTGCCAGCAGCTCGGGGGCAGGGAACACCGGGGAGCTGTTTTTT
TRBJ2-1 . 15 . TRBV28 CASSFTDTPYTEQFF TGTGCCAGCAGTTTCACAGATACCCCCTACACTGAGCAGTTCTTC
TRBJ2-4 . 16 . TRBV5-1 CASSLLSSLAKNIQYF TGCGCCAGCAGCTTGTTGAGTTCTCTAGCCAAAAACATTCAGTACTTC
TRBJ1-2 . 15 . TRBV29-1 CSVEDRRRSNYGYTF TGCAGCGTTGAAGACCGCCGGCGATCTAACTATGGCTACACCTTC
TRBJ2-3 . 14 . TRBV18 CASSPGPSTDTQYF TGTGCCAGCTCTCCCGGGCCCAGCACAGATACGCAGTATTTT
TRBJ1-1 . 14 . TRBV5-4 CATQEGGRRTEAFF TGTGCCACTCAAGAGGGAGGCAGGAGGACTGAAGCTTTCTTT
TRBJ2-7 TRBD1 15 . TRBV7-9 CASSSPGQGAWEQYF TGTGCCAGCAGCTCCCCGGGACAGGGGGCGTGGGAGCAGTACTTC
TRBJ1-2 TRBD1 12 . TRBV10-3 CAMAGTGYGYTF TGTGCCATGGCCGGGACAGGCTATGGCTACACCTTC
TRBJ2-1 . 14 . TRBV7-2 CASSSRVGWDEQFF TGTGCCAGCAGCTCACGCGTGGGGTGGGATGAGCAGTTCTTC
TRBJ2-2 . 15 . TRBV5-1 CASSLPMAGTGELFF TGCGCCAGCAGCTTGCCAATGGCGGGCACCGGGGAGCTGTTTTTT
TRBJ1-2 . 11 . TRBV7-9 CASRYDYGYTF TGTGCCAGCAGGTACGACTATGGCTACACCTTC
TRBJ1-5 . 13 . TRBV7-2 CASSYQSGQPQHF TGTGCCAGCAGCTATCAATCCGGGCAGCCCCAGCATTTT
TRBJ1-1 . 13 . TRBV29-1 CSVENGGNTEAFF TGCAGCGTTGAAAATGGTGGGAACACTGAAGCTTTCTTT
TRBJ2-7 . 15 . TRBV30 CALLSWGGLSYEQYF TGTGCTTTATTATCATGGGGAGGTCTCTCCTACGAGCAGTACTTC
TRBJ1-2 . 13 . TRBV5-1 CASSLEETYGYTF TGCGCCAGCAGCTTGGAAGAGACCTATGGCTACACCTTC
TRBJ2-7 . 17 . TRBV6-1 CASSEARGGSASYEQYF TGTGCCAGCAGTGAAGCCCGAGGCGGATCGGCCTCCTACGAGCAGTACTTC
TRBJ1-1 . 12 . TRBV7-8 CASSLVTGKAFF TGTGCCAGCAGCTTAGTTACCGGGAAAGCTTTCTTT
TRBJ1-2 . 15 . TRBV5-1 CASSLEGRGVNGYTF TGCGCCAGCAGCTTGGAAGGACGGGGAGTTAATGGCTACACCTTC
TRBJ2-1 TRBD2 18 once TRBV9 CASQRSLAGGNSYNEQFF TGTGCCAGCCAGCGGTCCTTAGCGGGAGGTAACTCCTACAATGAGCAGTTCTTC
TRBJ1-2 . 13 . TRBV3-1/TRBV3-2 CASSQAGNYGYTF TGTGCCAGCAGCCAGGCCGGGAACTATGGCTACACCTTC
TRBJ1-1 TRBD1 18 . TRBV15 CATSKAPGTGRLGTQAFF TGTGCCACCAGCAAAGCCCCCGGGACAGGGAGGCTAGGCACTCAAGCTTTCTTT
TRBJ2-2 . 14 . TRBV5-1 CASSLDPNTGELFF TGCGCCAGCAGCTTGGACCCGAACACCGGGGAGCTGTTTTTT
TRBJ2-3 . 16 . TRBV4-1 CASSQVGPASTDTQYF TGCGCCAGCAGCCAAGTCGGCCCAGCCAGCACAGATACGCAGTATTTT
TRBJ1-1 . 13 . TRBV5-1 CASSPVGSTEAFF TGCGCCAGCAGCCCGGTTGGGTCCACTGAAGCTTTCTTT
TRBJ2-3 TRBD1 15 . TRBV14 CASSQDQGGTDTQYF TGTGCCAGCAGCCAAGACCAGGGGGGCACAGATACGCAGTATTTT
TRBJ1-2 . 15 . TRBV6-2/TRBV6-3 CASSYRQGDAYGYTF TGTGCCAGCAGTTACAGGCAGGGAGATGCCTATGGCTACACCTTC
TRBJ2-1 . 17 . TRBV27 CASSLRTVHPTYNEQFF TGTGCCAGCAGTTTAAGGACGGTTCATCCGACCTACAATGAGCAGTTCTTC
TRBJ2-7 . 14 . TRBV7-9 CASSFAWAPYEQYF TGTGCCAGCAGCTTTGCGTGGGCCCCGTACGAGCAGTACTTC
TRBJ2-7 . 14 . TRBV7-8 CASSLSPGAYEQYF TGTGCCAGCAGCTTATCTCCGGGGGCCTACGAGCAGTACTTC
TRBJ1-5 . 13 . TRBV18 CASSPGEGQPQHF TGTGCCAGCTCACCGGGGGAGGGGCAGCCCCAGCATTTT
TRBJ1-2 . 13 . TRBV4-3 CASSQDLGNGYTF TGCGCCAGCAGCCAAGATCTAGGTAATGGCTACACCTTC
TRBJ1-6 . 11 . TRBV10-1 CASLPCSPLHF TGCGCCAGTCTCCCATGCTCACCCCTCCACTTT
TRBJ2-7 . 14 . TRBV27 CASSSRGGPYEQYF TGTGCCAGCAGTTCCCGGGGCGGACCCTACGAGCAGTACTTC
TRBJ2-7 . 13 . TRBV13 CASSLKGTYEQYF TGTGCCAGCAGCTTAAAAGGGACCTACGAGCAGTACTTC
TRBJ1-5 . 12 . TRBV28 CASSERDQPQHF TGTGCCAGCAGTGAGCGTGATCAGCCCCAGCATTTT
TRBJ1-5 . 15 . TRBV2 CASSVEGLGSQPQHF TGTGCCAGCAGTGTAGAGGGCTTAGGATCTCAGCCCCAGCATTTT
TRBJ2-1 . 13 once TRBV5-1 CASSHGTYNEQFF TGCGCCAGCAGCCACGGGACGTACAATGAGCAGTTCTTC
TRBJ1-6 . 13 . TRBV6-5 CASTTGKYSPLHF TGTGCCAGCACAACAGGGAAGTATTCACCCCTCCACTTT
TRBJ1-4 . 13 . TRBV2 CASSSQAVEKLFF TGTGCCAGCAGTAGCCAGGCGGTTGAAAAACTGTTTTTT
TRBJ1-6 TRBD1 14 once TRBV7-9 CASSSGQLFSPLHF TGTGCCAGCAGCTCGGGACAGCTTTTCTCACCCCTCCACTTT
TRBJ1-1 . 16 . TRBV4-1 CASSQGKGWTNTEAFF TGCGCCAGCAGCCAAGGTAAGGGTTGGACGAACACTGAAGCTTTCTTT
TRBJ1-2 . 13 . TRBV5-1 CASSSDSYYGYTF TGCGCCAGCAGCTCCGACAGCTACTATGGCTACACCTTC
TRBJ2-1 . 12 once TRBV6-4 CASSPPEGPQFF TGTGCCAGCAGTCCTCCGGAGGGACCCCAGTTCTTC
TRBJ2-1 TRBD2 14 . TRBV2 CASGTSGGRNEQFF TGTGCCAGCGGGACTAGCGGGGGGAGAAATGAGCAGTTCTTC
TRBJ2-7 . 12 . TRBV10-1 CASNPVSYEQYF TGCGCCAGCAACCCAGTCTCCTACGAGCAGTACTTC
TRBJ2-1 . 11 . TRBV5-1 CASSFRDEQFF TGCGCCAGCAGCTTCCGCGATGAGCAGTTCTTC
TRBJ1-1 . 16 . TRBV4-1 CASSQVGQKPYTEAFF TGCGCCAGCAGCCAAGTGGGGCAGAAACCTTACACTGAAGCTTTCTTT
TRBJ2-7 . 15 . TRBV11-2 CASSSPDSTTYEQYF TGTGCCAGCAGCTCTCCGGACTCAACTACCTACGAGCAGTACTTC
TRBJ1-2 . 13 . TRBV6-6 CASSSPGASGYTF TGTGCCAGCAGTTCGCCGGGGGCTAGTGGCTACACCTTC
TRBJ2-5 TRBD1 14 few TRBV7-9 CASSLEGASQTQYF TGTGCCAGCAGCTTAGAGGGGGCCAGCCAGACCCAGTACTTC
TRBJ1-5 . 13 . TRBV7-2 CASSLVANQPQHF TGTGCCAGCAGCTTAGTTGCTAATCAGCCCCAGCATTTT
TRBJ2-5 TRBD1 16 . TRBV11-1 CASSLGDRGKQETQYF TGTGCCAGCAGCTTAGGGGACAGGGGGAAACAAGAGACCCAGTACTTC
TRBJ2-3 . 13 once TRBV7-8 CASSLAGKDTQYF TGTGCCAGCAGCTTAGCAGGGAAAGATACGCAGTATTTT